This passage covers 13 T cell receptor beta chains from one sample sequenced in a study of blood T cell repertoires in COVID-19. Assay used: immunoSEQ multiplex PCR; TCRdb lists only in-frame clones, some missing. The sample lists under 200,000 clones, about 84% seen once, with about 6% in the top ten. The sample was PBMCs or T cells enriched from blood (not recorded which). Source of these receptors: a man in his forties with acute COVID-19.

The chain is built from TRBV30 and TRBJ1-3; D is undetermined. CDR1 is GTSNPN, CDR2 SVGIG, per germline (reference sequence). V lost 5 bases and J 0 bases, leaving 11 bases between the germline ends. The CDR3 consists of 14 residues. CDR3 residues: CAWDFLSSGNTIYF. The CDR3, as DNA: TGTGCCTGGGACTTTTTGAGCTCTGGAAACACCATATATTTT.

This rearrangement joins TRBV9 to TRBJ1-4, with D unresolved. Germline V gives CDR1 SGDLS, CDR2 YYNGEE. The CDR3 has 15 residues. V was trimmed by 0 bases and J by 4 bases, leaving 10 bases between them. CDR3 sequence reads: CASSVEYSSNEKLFF. In DNA form, the CDR3 reads TGTGCCAGCAGCGTAGAGTACAGCAGTAATGAAAAACTGTTTTTT.

The chain joins TRBV19 to TRBJ1-4; D is possibly TRBD1 (5 bases). The CDR3 loop spans 13 amino acids. The germline V gene encodes CDR1 LNHDA and CDR2 SQIVND (reference sequence). The germline V and J ends were trimmed by 9 bases and 3 bases, with 11 bases remaining between them. The CDR3 loop is CASGDYSNEKLFF. The CDR3 region has the DNA TGTGCCAGCGGGGACTATTCTAATGAAAAACTGTTTTTT.

The chain employs TRBV12-5 and TRBJ1-1; D might be TRBD1 (5 bases). The germline gives CDR1 LGHNT, CDR2 FRNRAP. The CDR3 extends over 13 amino acids. The germline V and J ends were trimmed by 3 bases and 3 bases, with 8 bases remaining between them. CDR3 amino acids: CASGFGGDTEAFF. In DNA form, the CDR3 reads TGTGCTAGTGGTTTTGGGGGGGACACTGAAGCTTTCTTT.

The chain uses TRBV4-3 and TRBJ1-1; D not certain. Trimming removed 0 bases at V and 6 bases at J, with 17 bases between. The length of the CDR3 is 16 residues. CDR1 is LGHNA, CDR2 YSLEER, per germline. The CDR3 spells CASSQDLGKGGAEAFF. The CDR3 coding sequence is TGCGCCAGCAGCCAAGATTTAGGGAAAGGAGGCGCTGAAGCTTTCTTT.

The chain carries TRBV27 and TRBJ2-2, with 13 bases fitting TRBD2. V was pared by 6 bases and J by 6 bases, with 1 base of the junction left unmatched. The germline gives CDR1 MNHEY, CDR2 SMNVEV (reference sequence). The CDR3 sequence is 14 residues long. CDR3: CASRGLAGAGELFF. CDR3 nucleotides: TGTGCCAGCAGAGGACTAGCGGGAGCCGGGGAGCTGTTTTTT.

The CDR3 loop reads CASNPGETAGELFF. CDR3 in DNA: TGCGCCAGCAACCCCGGAGAAACGGCCGGGGAGCTGTTTTTT. The rearrangement uses TRBV4-1 and TRBJ2-2; D not resolved. In germline, CDR1 is MGHRA, CDR2 YSYEKL. With 7 bases removed from V and 6 bases from J, the gap between germline ends came to 15 bases. The CDR3 extends over 14 amino acids.

The chain combines TRBV6-5 with TRBJ2-1; TRBD1 agrees at 10 bases. Germline CDR1 is MNHEY and CDR2 is SVGAGI. There are 15 residues in the CDR3. V trimming: 2 bases; J trimming: 9 bases; junction bases outside the gene matches: 7. CDR3 sequence reads: CASSYPGTGVAEQFF. The CDR3 region has the DNA TGTGCCAGCAGTTACCCGGGGACAGGGGTAGCTGAGCAGTTCTTC.

This clone was observed a few times. The chain links TRBV4-2 to TRBJ2-7, with D possibly matching TRBD2 (6 bases). The CDR3 is 15 amino acids. The germline V gene has CDR1 LGHNA and CDR2 YNFKEQ. V was cut by 0 bases and J by 3 bases, with 12 bases left in between. CDR3 bases: TGTGCCAGCAGCCAAGATGGGGTAGCGGACTACGAGCAGTACTTC. Amino acid sequence: CASSQDGVADYEQYF.

The chain combines TRBV6-5 with TRBJ1-1, with 8 bases that match TRBD1. From germline, CDR1 is MNHEY and CDR2 SVGAGI. The CDR3 totals 14 residues. With 3 bases clipped from V and 6 bases from J, the junction kept 6 bases outside the gene matches. CDR3 sequence reads: CASSYDRGGPEAFF. For the CDR3, the DNA is TGTGCCAGCAGTTATGACAGGGGAGGGCCTGAAGCTTTCTTT.

The rearrangement uses TRBV9 and TRBJ2-6, with 10 nucleotides matching TRBD1. CDR1 and CDR2 from the germline V gene are SGDLS and YYNGEE. There are 16 residues in the CDR3. V lost 4 bases, J lost 4 bases, and 5 bases stayed unmatched. The CDR3, as DNA: TGTGCCAGCAGCAGACAGGGGGCTGGAGGGGCCAACGTCCTGACTTTC. Residues: CASSRQGAGGANVLTF.

This sequence joins TRBV27 and TRBJ2-3, with D unresolved. This CDR3 has 13 amino acids. Germline lookup yields CDR1 MNHEY and CDR2 SMNVEV (reference sequence). Trimming stripped 4 bases from V and 4 bases from J, with 9 bases between. For the CDR3, the DNA is TGTGCCAGCAGTTCAGACAAACCAGATACGCAGTATTTT. It encodes CASSSDKPDTQYF.

The chain links TRBV9 to TRBJ1-3; TRBD1 matches at 7 bases. Germline V gene lookup returns CDR1 SGDLS and CDR2 YYNGEE. The CDR3 runs to 15 residues. Trimming at V came to 0 bases and at J to 8 bases, leaving 8 bases not matched to a gene. The CDR3, as DNA: TGTGCCAGCAGCGTAGCTGTCACAGGGGCATACACCATATATTTT. Translating gives CASSVAVTGAYTIYF.